The rows below give T cell receptor beta chains drawn from one sample of a study of T cells in Graves' hyperthyroidism and ophthalmopathy. TCRdb used MiXCR to reprocess the multiplex PCR reads, holding one entry per CDR3 protein. The table lists about 620,000 distinct CDR3 sequences, about 17% of them singletons. Sequenced: blood. The source is a woman aged 25 to 39 with Graves' hyperthyroidism. The CDR3 runs from the conserved cysteine through the conserved F or W. D genes are given only for firm matches. A clone size is listed for some rows: how often the clone was seen (once, few, many), or a class if it is expanded.

V	D	size	J	DNA	CDR3
TRBV7-2	NA	many	TRBJ2-7	TGTGCCAGCAGCTTTGACCACTCCTACGAGCAGTACTTC	CASSFDHSYEQYF
TRBV20-1	NA	many	TRBJ1-2	TGCTCAGGGGACTATGGCTACACCTTC	CSGDYGYTF
TRBV27	TRBD1	NA	TRBJ1-2	TGTGCCAGCAGTTTACTCGGACAGGCGGAGGGCTACACCTTC	CASSLLGQAEGYTF
TRBV7-3	TRBD1	many	TRBJ2-3	TGTGCCAGCAGCTTAAACCAAGGTTTCAGGGGGCGAAGCACAGATACGCAGTATTTT	CASSLNQGFRGRSTDTQYF
TRBV12-3/TRBV12-4	NA	many	TRBJ2-2	TGTGCCAGCAGTCAGAGAACCGGGGAGCTGTTTTTT	CASSQRTGELFF
TRBV29-1	NA	few	TRBJ2-7	TGCAGCGCCGGACAGTACTACGAGCAGTACTTC	CSAGQYYEQYF
TRBV15	TRBD1	NA	TRBJ1-2	TGTGCCACCAGCGACCGACAGGGTCGAGCAGAGTCCTATGGCTACACCTTC	CATSDRQGRAESYGYTF
TRBV29-1	NA	many	TRBJ2-3	TGCAGCGTTGTGCGCCGTTCCTCAGATACGCAGTATTTT	CSVVRRSSDTQYF
TRBV3-1	NA	NA	TRBJ1-6	TGTGCCGGTCGAGGGGAGGGAAGTGGAAATTCACCCCTCCACTTT	CAGRGEGSGNSPLHF
TRBV6-4	TRBD2	NA	TRBJ2-3	TGTGCCAGCAGTGACTCCGGGACTAGCGGGAGTGATACGCAGTATTTT	CASSDSGTSGSDTQYF
TRBV2	TRBD1	many	TRBJ1-2	TGTGCCAGCAGTGGGGACAGTCACTATGGCTACACCTTC	CASSGDSHYGYTF
TRBV7-9	NA	NA	TRBJ2-1	TGTGCCAGCAGCCGTGGAGTTCGGGATGAGCAGTTCTTC	CASSRGVRDEQFF
TRBV28	NA	many	TRBJ2-1	TGTGCCAGCACCTCGGGCCGGGAGCAGTTCTTC	CASTSGREQFF
TRBV10-3	TRBD1	few	TRBJ2-2	TGTGCCCTACTCCGCCAAGGCGCTGGCCAGGGGGCCAGCGGGGAGCTGTTTTTT	CALLRQGAGQGASGELFF
TRBV19	NA	few	TRBJ1-1	TGTGCCAGTAGTATCGGCGGCGATGAAGCTTTCTTT	CASSIGGDEAFF
TRBV7-9	NA	once	TRBJ1-1	TGTGCCAGCAGCTTAGTGGAGAGGAACACTGAAGCTTTCTTT	CASSLVERNTEAFF
TRBV6-5	NA	NA	TRBJ1-1	TGTGCCAGCAGTTTGGACTCAGGAATAGCTTTCTTT	CASSLDSGIAFF
TRBV20-1	NA	few	TRBJ1-2	TGCAGTGCTAGAGAGTCAGGTATCCACTATGGCTACACCTTC	CSARESGIHYGYTF
TRBV7-9	NA	NA	TRBJ2-1	TGTGCCTGCAGCTTAGGCGGAGGCCACAATGAGCAGTTCTTC	CACSLGGGHNEQFF
TRBV20-1	TRBD1	NA	TRBJ1-4	TGCAGTGCTAGAGTCAGGGGGTCAACTAATGAAAAACTGTTTTTT	CSARVRGSTNEKLFF
TRBV5-1	NA	NA	TRBJ1-4	TGCGCCAGCAGGGTCGCAGAAATTGAAAAACTGTTTTTT	CASRVAEIEKLFF
TRBV6-2/TRBV6-3	NA	many	TRBJ1-5	TGTGCCAGCAGTTACCATAGGGGAGGGGTAAGCAATCAGCCCCAGCATTTT	CASSYHRGGVSNQPQHF
TRBV28	NA	NA	TRBJ2-2	TGTGCCAGCAGTCCAGAGACCGGGGAGCCGTTTTTT	CASSPETGEPFF
TRBV20-1	NA	few	TRBJ1-2	TGCAGTGCTAGAGTAGAAGGGGCTGGGTATGGCTACACCTTC	CSARVEGAGYGYTF
TRBV5-5	NA	few	TRBJ1-5	TGTGCCAGCAGCTTGAGTGTGGTTCAGCCCCAGCATTTT	CASSLSVVQPQHF
TRBV19	NA	NA	TRBJ2-5	TGTGCCAGTAAGGGATCCCAAGAGACCCAGTACTTC	CASKGSQETQYF
TRBV9	NA	few	TRBJ2-3	TGTGCCAGCAGCGTAGGTGGCTTAAGCACAGATACGCAGTATTTT	CASSVGGLSTDTQYF
TRBV18	NA	many	TRBJ2-2	TGTGCCAGCTCACTAAATATGGATCCTAACACCGGGGAGCTGTTTTTT	CASSLNMDPNTGELFF
TRBV29-1	NA	NA	TRBJ2-7	TGCAGCGTTGAAGATGTGCGAGGGGAGGAGTCCTACGAGCAGTACTTC	CSVEDVRGEESYEQYF
TRBV5-1	NA	few	TRBJ1-4	TGCGCCAGCAGCCCGGGGACTTCGGGGCGTGAAAAACTGTTTTTT	CASSPGTSGREKLFF
TRBV6-1	NA	NA	TRBJ1-5	TGTGCCAGCAGACGGGGTTTTAGCAATCAGCCCCAGCATTTT	CASRRGFSNQPQHF
TRBV2	NA	many	TRBJ2-3	TGTGCCAGCAGTGAGGAGAGCACAGATACGCAGTATTTT	CASSEESTDTQYF
TRBV5-1	NA	few	TRBJ1-2	TGCGCCAGCAGCTTGCGTGGGGCTGCTCTCTATGGCTACACCTTC	CASSLRGAALYGYTF
TRBV7-2	NA	many	TRBJ2-7	TGTGCCAGCAGCTTAGCGGGGGTTGCCTCCTACGAGCAGTACTTC	CASSLAGVASYEQYF
TRBV29-1	TRBD2	many	TRBJ2-1	TGCAGCGTCCGCGGCCGGACTAGCATGAATGAGCAGTTCTTC	CSVRGRTSMNEQFF
TRBV13	TRBD2	few	TRBJ2-2	TGTGCCAGCAGCCCAAGACTAGCGAGAGACACCGGGGAGCTGTTTTTT	CASSPRLARDTGELFF
TRBV9	NA	few	TRBJ1-1	TGTGCCAGCAGCGTAGGGTCAGGGGTCCACACTGAAGCTTTCTTT	CASSVGSGVHTEAFF
TRBV12-3/TRBV12-4	NA	many	TRBJ1-5	TGTGCCAGCAGCCGTACAGGAGGTAATCAGCCCCAGCATTTT	CASSRTGGNQPQHF
TRBV9	NA	NA	TRBJ2-1	TGTGCCCCCTTCAATAGGGATGAGCAGTTCTTC	CAPFNRDEQFF
TRBV9	NA	NA	TRBJ1-5	TGTGCCAGCAGCTTTGAAGACAGCGAACAGCCCCAGCATTTT	CASSFEDSEQPQHF
TRBV11-3	NA	NA	TRBJ1-1	TGTGCCAGCAGCTTGGCAGGAAGAATCATGAACACTGAAGCTTTCTTT	CASSLAGRIMNTEAFF
TRBV6-1	TRBD1	NA	TRBJ2-1	TGTGCCAGCAGACACACAGGGGGGCAGTTCTTC	CASRHTGGQFF
TRBV4-1	NA	few	TRBJ1-1	TGCGCCAGCAGCCTTACCTTCCGGGGGGGAAACACTGAAGCTTTCTTT	CASSLTFRGGNTEAFF
TRBV15	TRBD2	few	TRBJ2-1	TGTGCCACCAGCAGAGATGACCGGGAGGGCCGTGATCGTGAGCAGTTCTTC	CATSRDDREGRDREQFF
TRBV12-3/TRBV12-4	TRBD1	many	TRBJ2-1	TGTGCCAGCAGTTCCCGGGACAGGGTAATCCATGAGCAGTTCTTC	CASSSRDRVIHEQFF
TRBV28	NA	many	TRBJ2-1	TGTGCCAGCAGTTCACCAGGGTTGAGCAATGAGCAGTTCTTC	CASSSPGLSNEQFF
TRBV12-3/TRBV12-4	NA	many	TRBJ2-3	TGTGCCAGCAGGGGACGGGGTTCTAGCACAGATACGCAGTATTTT	CASRGRGSSTDTQYF
TRBV13	NA	NA	TRBJ2-2	TGTGCCAGCAGCTTTAATAACGGGAAACCGAACACCGGGGAGCTGTTTTTT	CASSFNNGKPNTGELFF
TRBV6-2/TRBV6-3	TRBD2	NA	TRBJ2-7	TGTGCCAGCATCGACACTAGCGGGACGAGCGAGCAGTACTTC	CASIDTSGTSEQYF
TRBV27	TRBD2	many	TRBJ2-5	TGTGCCAGCAGTTTATCATTGCCGGGACTAGCGGGAGGAGAGCAAGAGACCCAGTACTTC	CASSLSLPGLAGGEQETQYF
TRBV6-1	NA	many	TRBJ2-3	TGTGCCAGCAGTGAAGCTTCTGTCATTAGGAGATCAGATACGCAGTATTTT	CASSEASVIRRSDTQYF
TRBV19	TRBD1	many	TRBJ1-1	TGTGCCAGTGGGACAGTAAACACTGAAGCTTTCTTT	CASGTVNTEAFF
TRBV11-2	TRBD2	NA	TRBJ2-2	TGTGCCAGCAGCTTACTAGCGGGAGTCTCTAACACCGGGGAGCTGTTTTTT	CASSLLAGVSNTGELFF